This T cell receptor beta chain came from a study of immune heterogeneity within non-small cell lung tumors (dated by TCRdb to 2016 to 2019). About the study as a whole: By histology, the tumors were 4 squamous cell carcinomas, about nine non-squamous carcinomas and 1 tumor not otherwise specified. The study combined whole-exome sequencing, RNA-seq and TCR beta repertoire sequencing of multiple spatially distinct regions from each NSCLC tumor to examine intratumoral immune heterogeneity. TCR repertoires were analyzed from some 57 tumor loci of approximately 16 patients, while transcriptome data covered only approximately 42 loci from approximately eleven patients. Neoantigen binding to each patient's HLA alleles was predicted with netMHCpan-3.0 for mutant peptides of 8 to 11 amino acids. Broader findings and caveats from the paper: A statistically significant but moderate positive correlation (R approximately 0.34) was observed between local T-cell repertoire clonality and local tumor mutational burden. High-frequency TCR beta clonotypes were found to be largely distinct between individual patients. Identical dominant CDR3B clonotypes recurred across loci within a patient, yet different tumor locations also harbored unique high-frequency clones.

Details on this clonotype: Its recognized antigen is unknown. Its ends do not fully match the called genes, so a read error is possible.

Genomic DNA extracted from bulk tumor tissue served as TCR template, with 600 ng gDNA amplified per sample. During surgery, multiple biopsies were taken from each primary tumor, with sampling sites spaced as far apart as possible within the tumor mass. The study cohort was described as untreated and was composed of newly diagnosed NSCLC cases undergoing curative surgery. Donors were some 15 newly diagnosed non-small cell lung cancer patients undergoing surgery with curative intent. Resected tumor masses were reviewed by two independent pathologists. Only high-quality DNA and RNA samples were carried forward to sequencing. The TCR beta CDR3 region was amplified with a multiplex PCR system whose first round ran for approximately 11 cycles using 32 V-gene forward primers and 13 J-gene reverse primers. The first PCR round used a QIAGEN Multiplex PCR Kit, and the primer sequences were filed in Chinese patent CN105087789A. A second PCR round added Illumina universal primers using the Phusion High-Fidelity PCR Kit. TCR libraries were paired-end sequenced at 151 bp read length on the Illumina HiSeq X Ten platform. The source study handled its data this way. Cutadapt was used to discard reads without multiplex PCR primers, PEAR merged the read pairs, and MiXCR with default settings called the CDR3 regions. Shannon entropy measured repertoire diversity, and clonality was calculated as one minus the Shannon entropy divided by the ln of the count of productive unique sequences. A clonotype counted as a dominant or high-frequency T-cell clone when its frequency was 0.5% or higher. TCRdb's own reprocessing of the public reads used fastp at Q25 and MiXCR and kept productive beta chains. Duplicate CDR3 protein sequences are folded into a single record with the most common DNA and genes. TCRdb, rather than the study authors, made the V and J calls. This sample gives under 35,000 distinct CDR3 sequences in total; around 30% of them show up just once. Of the sample, roughly 4% is held by the ten largest clones.

For CDR1 and CDR2, the germline V gene (reference sequence) lists DFQATT and SNEGSKA. The CDR3 covers 15 residues, taking in both the cysteine and the phenylalanine. Only CDR3 DNA is held: 45 bases, read in frame from base 1. Sequencing was carried out using lung tumor tissue. The rearrangement joined TRBV20-1 to TRBJ2-3, with 8 bases matching TRBD2. The sequence derives from a man aged 35 to 55 with non-small cell lung cancer. The CDR3 corresponds to CSAREFSGGADTQYF. The nucleotide sequence is given as TGCAGTGCTAGAGAATTTTCGGGAGGGGCGGATACACAGTATTTT.